This TCR beta chain was found in a study of T cell responses to AZD1222 COVID-19 vaccine listed by TCRdb under 2021. As for the study more broadly: AZD1222 recipients given second doses at about 4 weeks or at about 12 weeks were pooled, since spike-specific TCR depth and breadth were not found to differ between the two schedules. TCR sequencing was performed for about 240 trial participants, of whom around 200 were given two doses of AZD1222 and around 25 were given two doses of MenACWY control vaccine. Enrollment into the trials was organized by age into subgroups of 18-55, 56-69 and 70-plus years, and those subgroups contained approximately 160, 26 and 62 TCR-sequenced participants, respectively.

What the authors observed across the whole study: Because no samples from the day 14 peak response were available, repertoires could be characterized only after the peak T cell response. After two AZD1222 doses, spike-specific TCR breadth and depth were significantly higher than at day 0 and than in MenACWY recipients. Conclusions about previously exposed vaccinees are limited because only six or seven AZD1222 recipients were SARS-CoV-2 seropositive at baseline. The vaccine-associated CD4 TCRs covered the entire spike protein, and the dominant responses fell in regions 160-218 and 743-854. Participants were mostly white British and included more females than males, and it was suggested by the authors that clonal diversity may have been underestimated. Nearly half of unique spike-specific TCRs reportedly recognized epitopes outside regions mutated in the B.1.351 and B.1.1.7 variants. The 56-69-year group was small, and its depth increase did not reach significance, likely because of low power.

The CDR3 regions of human TCRbeta chains were analyzed by immunosequencing. In the source study's methods: TCRs in the repertoires were matched against a reference library of SARS-CoV-2-specific TCRs that had been generated with the MIRA antigen-specificity platform. Breadth meant the fraction of unique TCRs that were SARS-CoV-2-associated, whereas depth meant the fraction of total T cells that were SARS-CoV-2-associated. Each spike-specific TCR was assigned to its reactive spike region and to a CD4 or CD8 class using the MIRA data. Log10-transformed breadth and depth values were compared by one-way ANOVA with Sidak's multiple comparisons tests. The table was pulled from immuneACCESS by TCRdb, which kept in-frame rearrangements only. Such tables lose some clones; where checked, under half of the loss comes from unresolved V genes, and the rest has no known cause. The DNA was the basis for D and trimming; V, J and clone size are from that table. The sample profile shows 95,000 to 150,000 clones; 90% of them were found once. The top ten clonotypes cover 7.2% of the sample.

This specimen's time point label, interpreted: baseline before first vaccination. Vaccinee samples came from UK trials COV001 and COV002, including a single-blind randomized controlled phase 2/3 trial of AZD1222 (ChAdOx1 nCoV-19) in healthy adults. Trial participant PBMC samples were collected at day 0 and day 28 after the second dose for TCRbeta chain sequencing. Turning to this clone: The specificity of this receptor is unknown. Base qualities are not recorded, but no much larger clone differs from it by a single base.

The CDR1 and CDR2 encoded by the germline V gene (reference sequence) are GTSNPN and SVGIG. Trimming takes 2 bases from V and 13 bases from J, and the germline ends sit 23 bases apart. Including cysteine and phenylalanine, the CDR3 has 15 amino acids. Only the CDR3 DNA stays, 45 bases, in frame from base 1. This clonotype was sampled from an adult in good health. Sequencing used peripheral blood, obtained on day 0 of AZD1222 vaccination. The V and J genes are TRBV30 and TRBJ1-4; matching of 6 bases hints at TRBD1 as the D gene. The nucleotide sequence is given as TGTGCCTGGAGTCGAGGGGGGTCAGCCTTCGAGGGACTGTTTTTT. Translated, it reads CAWSRGGSAFEGLFF.